Listed below are T cell receptor beta chains from one sample, sequenced in a study of shared clonotypes between healthy human individuals. The protocol was immunoSEQ multiplex PCR, while the TCRdb copy is restricted to in-frame clones and leaves out a portion. The sample has around 2,000,000 clones, 85% to 95% seen once. Material for sequencing was naive CD4+ T cells sorted from blood. Every receptor here comes from a man between 18 and 29 years old in good health. The CDR3 runs from the conserved cysteine through the conserved F or W. The D gene is left open where the match is weak. Rows may omit the clone size; those that give it use once, few, many or a size class.

D	V	size	J	DNA	CDR3
-	TRBV6-5	-	TRBJ2-3	TGTGCCAGCAAGGTCCGGACCTCTAGCACAGATACGCAGTATTTT	CASKVRTSSTDTQYF
TRBD2	TRBV10-3	-	TRBJ2-3	TGTGCCATCAGTGGACTAGCGGGCACAGATACGCAGTATTTT	CAISGLAGTDTQYF
-	TRBV28	-	TRBJ1-3	TGTGCCAGCAGTCTACGAGGTTCTGGAAACACCATATATTTT	CASSLRGSGNTIYF
-	TRBV7-2	-	TRBJ2-5	TGTGCCAGCAGCCTAGCTTGGGGTGGGGAGACCCAGTACTTC	CASSLAWGGETQYF
-	TRBV7-8	-	TRBJ2-1	TGTGCCAGCAGCTCAGAAGACTCGTTCTACAATGAGCAGTTCTTC	CASSSEDSFYNEQFF
-	TRBV19	-	TRBJ1-4	TGTGCCAGCAGCGTAAATGAAAAACTGTTTTTT	CASSVNEKLFF
-	TRBV9	-	TRBJ1-3	TGTGCCAGCAGCGTAGGTAGGTCATCTGGAAACACCATATATTTT	CASSVGRSSGNTIYF
TRBD1	TRBV18	-	TRBJ2-7	TGTGCCAGCTCAGAGACAGGGGGAGGTGCCTACGAGCAGTACTTC	CASSETGGGAYEQYF
-	TRBV5-1	-	TRBJ1-1	TGCGCCAGCAGCTTACAGATGAACACTGAAGCTTTCTTT	CASSLQMNTEAFF
TRBD1	TRBV6-6	-	TRBJ2-1	TGTGCCAGCAGAAATACAGGGGGTGAGCAGTTCTTC	CASRNTGGEQFF
-	TRBV5-1	-	TRBJ2-7	TGCGCCAGCAGCTTGGCGGGGAACTACGAGCAGTACTTC	CASSLAGNYEQYF
-	TRBV5-6	-	TRBJ2-1	TGTGCCAGCAGTTATTCCATGACAGCTTACAATGAGCAGTTCTTC	CASSYSMTAYNEQFF
TRBD2	TRBV5-4	-	TRBJ2-3	TGTGCCAGCAGCTTGGCGAGCGGGAGAACAGATACGCAGTATTTT	CASSLASGRTDTQYF
TRBD1	TRBV10-3	-	TRBJ1-5	TGTGCCATCAGTGAGGCCGGGACAGGGGGCAATCAGCCCCAGCATTTT	CAISEAGTGGNQPQHF
-	TRBV15	-	TRBJ1-1	TGTGCCACCAGCAGAGTTCGTGGCAGGGGTAATACTGAAGCTTTCTTT	CATSRVRGRGNTEAFF
-	TRBV6-6	-	TRBJ1-5	TGTGCCAGCAGTTACTCAGATCAGCCCCAGCATTTT	CASSYSDQPQHF
TRBD1	TRBV19	-	TRBJ1-5	TGTGCCAGTACTCCCATAGGTTTAGGACAGGGGGCAGATCAGCCCCAGCATTTT	CASTPIGLGQGADQPQHF
TRBD1	TRBV6-5	-	TRBJ2-3	TGTGCCACCGTTACCCCGGGACAGGGATCAGATACGCAGTATTTT	CATVTPGQGSDTQYF
-	TRBV6-1	-	TRBJ1-2	TGTGCCAGCGATACCGGGTTCTATGGCTACACCTTC	CASDTGFYGYTF
TRBD1	TRBV19	-	TRBJ2-1	TGTGCCAGTAGGGGGACAGGTGGGAATGAGCAGTTCTTC	CASRGTGGNEQFF
TRBD1	TRBV5-1	-	TRBJ2-3	TGCGCCAGCAGCAGAATGCCGGGACAGGGTATCACAGATACGCAGTATTTT	CASSRMPGQGITDTQYF
TRBD2	TRBV19	-	TRBJ2-1	TGTGCCAGTAGTAGAGTAGCGGGAGCCCTCTACAATGAGCAGTTCTTC	CASSRVAGALYNEQFF
-	TRBV10-3	-	TRBJ2-5	TGTGCCATCAGTGAACGGACTCAAGAGACCCAGTACTTC	CAISERTQETQYF
-	TRBV14	-	TRBJ1-2	TGTGCCAGCAGCCATGGACAGCCTTTTGGCTACACCTTC	CASSHGQPFGYTF
TRBD2	TRBV9	-	TRBJ2-2	TGTGCCAGCGGTCCGGGACTAGTGGGGCTGTTTTTT	CASGPGLVGLFF
-	TRBV30	-	TRBJ2-3	TGTGCCTGGAATAGTATGGGTTCTAGCACAGATACGCAGTATTTT	CAWNSMGSSTDTQYF
-	TRBV6-5	-	TRBJ1-1	TGTGCCAGCAGCACCCGGGTGAGGACTGAAGCTTTCTTT	CASSTRVRTEAFF
-	TRBV18	-	TRBJ2-7	TGTGCCAGCTCACCTTCGGGGTTGGAGCAGTACTTC	CASSPSGLEQYF
-	TRBV7-2	-	TRBJ2-7	TGTGCCAGCAGCGTGCCGGGACATCTTAAATACGAGCAGTACTTC	CASSVPGHLKYEQYF
TRBD1	TRBV6-1	once	TRBJ2-5	TGTGCCAGCAGGCGACAGGGGACCAAGGCCTCCCAGTACTTC	CASRRQGTKASQYF
-	TRBV19	-	TRBJ1-4	TGTGCCAGTAGTATACGGCTAACTAATGAAAAACTGTTTTTT	CASSIRLTNEKLFF
-	TRBV7-9	-	TRBJ1-3	TGTGCCAGCAGCTTAAAGGGGGATTCTGGAAACACCATATATTTT	CASSLKGDSGNTIYF
TRBD1	TRBV28	-	TRBJ1-2	TGTGCCAGCAGACCATCAGGGGGCTATGGCTACACCTTC	CASRPSGGYGYTF
-	TRBV6-1	-	TRBJ1-2	TGTGCCAGCAGTGAAGGGGCATATGGCTACACCTTC	CASSEGAYGYTF
-	TRBV6-1	-	TRBJ1-1	TGTGCCAGCAGCACTGAAAGGGTGAACACTGAAGCTTTCTTT	CASSTERVNTEAFF
-	TRBV6-5	-	TRBJ1-1	TGTGCCAGCACCCCTTACGTGGCAGCTGAAGCTTTCTTT	CASTPYVAAEAFF
-	TRBV6-6	-	TRBJ2-3	TGTGCCAGCAGTTACGGTCAGAACACAGATACGCAGTATTTT	CASSYGQNTDTQYF
TRBD1	TRBV7-2	-	TRBJ2-3	TGTGCCAGCAGCCGAGACAGGGCTCAAACAGATACGCAGTATTTT	CASSRDRAQTDTQYF
-	TRBV7-9	-	TRBJ1-6	TGTGCCAGCAGAGACAACGGGACACTCACGGGTTCACCCCTCCACTTT	CASRDNGTLTGSPLHF
-	TRBV11-2	-	TRBJ1-1	TGTGCCAGCAGCCGAGGACGCTGGGACACTGAAGCTTTCTTT	CASSRGRWDTEAFF
-	TRBV10-3	once	TRBJ2-7	TGTGCCATCAGTGAAAACCCCATGACCTACGAGCAGTACTTC	CAISENPMTYEQYF
-	TRBV10-3	few	TRBJ1-2	TGTGCCATCAGCGGACAGACTAACTATGGCTACACCTTC	CAISGQTNYGYTF
-	TRBV19	once	TRBJ1-1	TGTGCCAGTAGTATGGGGAGCCGGAACACTGAAGCTTTCTTT	CASSMGSRNTEAFF
-	TRBV2	-	TRBJ1-4	TGTGCCAGCATTAGGGCCCCAACTAATGAAAAACTGTTTTTT	CASIRAPTNEKLFF
-	TRBV7-5	-	TRBJ2-7	TGTGCCAGAAGCTTCGACAGGGGGTACGAGCAGTACTTC	CARSFDRGYEQYF
TRBD1	TRBV2	-	TRBJ1-5	TGTGCCAGCACGGGACAGGGAGGCAATCAGCCCCAGCATTTT	CASTGQGGNQPQHF
-	TRBV7-9	-	TRBJ1-3	TGTGCCAGCAGCTTAGAAGGGGGAGGAAACACCATATATTTT	CASSLEGGGNTIYF
TRBD2	TRBV7-9	-	TRBJ2-5	TGTGCCAGCTTCGCTTTAGCGGGGGAGCAAGAGACCCAGTACTTC	CASFALAGEQETQYF
-	TRBV6-5	-	TRBJ1-5	TGTGCCAGCAGTTTCGGGGAAGTCAATCAGCCCCAGCATTTT	CASSFGEVNQPQHF
TRBD1	TRBV10-3	once	TRBJ2-5	TGTGCCATCAGTGGGACAGGGTGGGAGACCCAGTACTTC	CAISGTGWETQYF
-	TRBV5-1	-	TRBJ2-1	TGCGCCAGCAGCTTGTTAGGGGACAACTACAATGAGCAGTTCTTC	CASSLLGDNYNEQFF
-	TRBV27	-	TRBJ1-5	TGTGCCAGCAGCTCATCCGCGGGGATCAATCAGCCCCAGCATTTT	CASSSSAGINQPQHF
TRBD1	TRBV30	-	TRBJ2-2	TGTGCCTGGAGTGTGGGGCGGACAGGGTATCCCGGGGAGCTGTTTTTT	CAWSVGRTGYPGELFF
-	TRBV6-1	once	TRBJ1-5	TGTGCCAGTCGAACACAGGAGCTAGGGACGCCCCAGCATTTT	CASRTQELGTPQHF
-	TRBV29-1	once	TRBJ2-4	TGCAGCGTTGAGGGCGGACAGAAAAACATTCAGTACTTC	CSVEGGQKNIQYF
-	TRBV28	-	TRBJ2-4	TGTGCCAGCATGGGGGCAGGGATAGCCAAAAACATTCAGTACTTC	CASMGAGIAKNIQYF
-	TRBV10-3	-	TRBJ1-3	TGTGCCATCAGTGAGTCGGGACTACAGGGAGTCACCATATATTTT	CAISESGLQGVTIYF
-	TRBV29-1	-	TRBJ2-7	TGCAGCGCCAGGTCCCTTTCCTCCTACGAGCAGTACTTC	CSARSLSSYEQYF
-	TRBV5-1	-	TRBJ2-7	TGCGCCAGCAGCTTGACACAGGTCGCCTACGAGCAGTACTTC	CASSLTQVAYEQYF